The next 14 T cell receptor beta chains were all read from a single sample in a study of blood T cell repertoires in COVID-19. Libraries were prepared by immunoSEQ multiplex PCR; TCRdb keeps only in-frame clonotypes and omits some of them. The repertoire consists of 110,000 to 150,000 clones, with around 81% occurring once and the leading ten covering roughly 8%. The sample comprised peripheral blood. These TCRs come from a human donor in a cohort sampled during active COVID-19.

This chain connects TRBV2 to TRBJ1-1; D is ambiguous. From germline, CDR1 is SNHLY and CDR2 FYNNEI. The CDR3 sequence is 12 residues long. V shed 2 bases and J shed 11 bases, with 12 bases lying between them. This chain's CDR3 is CASSERDFLAFF. The CDR3 DNA sequence: TGTGCCAGCAGTGAAAGAGATTTTTTGGCTTTCTTT. Using reference TRBV2 and TRBJ1-1 for the parts outside the CDR3, the full variable domain is EPEVTQTPSHQVTQMGQEVILRCVPISNHLYFYWYRQILGQKVEFLVSFYNNEISEKSEIFDDQFSVERPDGSNFTLKIRSTKLEDSAMYFCASSERDFLAFFGQGTRLTVV.

This chain uses TRBV28 with TRBJ1-5, with TRBD1 matching 7 bases. There are 15 residues in the CDR3. Losses at the gene ends were 3 bases for V and 4 bases for J; bases not matched to a gene: 6. Germline CDR1 is MDHEN and CDR2 is SYDVKM. For the CDR3, the DNA is TGTGCCAGCAGTTTCGAGGGGGCTAGGAATCAGCCCCAGCATTTT. Protein: CASSFEGARNQPQHF.

The chain recombines TRBV7-2 with TRBJ1-4; D may be TRBD1 (5 bases). This CDR3 spans 14 amino acids. Per the germline V gene, CDR1 is SGHTA and CDR2 is FQGNSA. The germline V and J ends were trimmed by 6 bases and 8 bases, with 16 bases remaining between them. The CDR3 DNA is TGTGCCAGCAGACGCGACGGGGGAAACGAAAAACTGTTTTTT. Protein sequence: CASRRDGGNEKLFF.

V gene TRBV5-1 combines with J gene TRBJ2-3, with D possibly matching TRBD1 (6 bases). The CDR3 loop spans 12 amino acids. Germline V gene lookup returns CDR1 SGHRS and CDR2 YFSETQ. V shed 5 bases and J shed 9 bases, with 13 bases lying between them. The CDR3 loop reads CASSSQGRTQYF. In DNA, the CDR3 is TGCGCCAGCAGTTCCCAGGGGCGCACGCAGTATTTT.

This clone was recorded only once. V gene TRBV29-1 combines with J gene TRBJ2-7; D unclear. Germline V CDR1 and CDR2: SQVTM, ANQGSEA. This CDR3 is 13 amino acids long. V was shortened by 6 bases and J by 0 bases, with 12 bases between the two germline ends. The CDR3, as DNA: TGCAGCGTGTACAGAACCAACTCCTACGAGCAGTACTTC. It specifies CSVYRTNSYEQYF.

This clone was observed a handful of times. The chain employs TRBV5-1 and TRBJ1-1, with 8 positions matching TRBD1. This CDR3 contains 15 residues. Germline-derived CDR1 and CDR2 are SGHRS and YFSETQ. V dropped 4 bases and J dropped 1; count of bases not matched to a gene: 6. The CDR3 sequence: CASSEAGGANTEAFF. The CDR3 coding sequence is TGCGCCAGCAGCGAGGCAGGGGGCGCGAACACTGAAGCTTTCTTT.

CDR3 sequence (DNA): TGCAGCGTTGATATAGGGGACGAGCAGTACTTC. This encodes CSVDIGDEQYF. The rearrangement links TRBV29-1 to TRBJ2-7; possibly TRBD1 for D (5 bases). CDR1 and CDR2 (germline): SQVTM, ANQGSEA. This CDR3 has 11 residues. Trimming left V 3 bases short and J 5 bases short, with 8 bases between.

The chain joins TRBV27 to TRBJ2-2; D not certain. Per the germline V gene, CDR1 is MNHEY and CDR2 is SMNVEV (reference sequence). The CDR3 extends over 12 amino acids. V dropped 3 bases and J dropped 6 bases, with 5 bases sitting between them. CDR3 nucleotides: TGTGCCAGCAGTTTCCCGGCCGGGGAGCTGTTTTTT. As protein: CASSFPAGELFF.

The V and J genes are TRBV4-2 and TRBJ2-2; TRBD2 agrees at 7 bases. Germline assignment: CDR1 LGHNA and CDR2 YNFKEQ. CDR3 length: 15 amino acids. V was clipped by 4 bases and J by 1 base; unmatched bases: 3. CDR3 DNA sequence: TGTGCCAGCAGCCTGGGACTACAGAACACCGGGGAGCTGTTTTTT. Amino acid sequence: CASSLGLQNTGELFF.

V is TRBV6-5 and J is TRBJ2-3; TRBD2 might be the D (5 bases). The CDR3 covers 15 residues. CDR1 is MNHEY and CDR2 is SVGAGI in the germline V gene. V was cut by 2 bases and J by 2 bases, with 11 bases left in between. For the CDR3, the DNA is TGTGCCAGCAGTTACGCAGCGGCATACACAGATACGCAGTATTTT. It specifies CASSYAAAYTDTQYF.

DNA of the CDR3: TGCGCCAGCAGCCAAGAACAGGGTTATTACTATGGCTACACCTTC. The encoded protein is CASSQEQGYYYGYTF. V is TRBV4-3 and J is TRBJ1-2; TRBD1 might be the D (6 bases). CDR3 length: 15 residues. Trimming shortened V by 0 bases and J by 3 bases, and 11 bases separated the two germline ends. Germline CDR1 is LGHNA and CDR2 is YSLEER.

The chain is built from TRBV14 and TRBJ2-7; TRBD2 aligns across 8 bases. The CDR3 is 15 residues long. Per germline, CDR1 SGHDN and CDR2 FVKESK. V lost 4 bases and J lost 2; bases outside the gene matches: 7. The CDR3 region is CASSPGGKTAYEQYF. CDR3 coding DNA: TGTGCCAGCAGCCCGGGGGGGAAAACGGCCTACGAGCAGTACTTC.

V is TRBV28 and J is TRBJ1-6, with 9 positions matching TRBD1. This CDR3 region has 15 residues. Germline V CDR1 and CDR2: MDHEN, SYDVKM. Trimming cost V 6 bases and J 7 bases; bases outside gene matches: 7. The CDR3 loop reads CASRPGQGRNSPLHF. The CDR3 DNA reads as TGTGCCAGCAGGCCGGGACAGGGTAGGAATTCACCCCTCCACTTT.

The rearrangement joins TRBV4-3 to TRBJ2-3; TRBD2 agrees at 7 bases. This CDR3 is built from 17 residues. CDR1 LGHNA and CDR2 YSLEER come from the germline V gene. V lost 0 bases to trimming and J lost 0 bases; unmatched junction nucleotides: 6. In nucleotides, the CDR3 is TGCGCCAGCAGCCAAGACTCCAGCGGGGCTAGCACAGATACGCAGTATTTT. Translation: CASSQDSSGASTDTQYF.